These 23 T cell receptor beta chains were sequenced from one sample in a study of T cells in women clearing cervical HPV infection. The assay was immunoSEQ multiplex PCR, and TCRdb's table has in-frame clones only and misses some. The sample totals tens of thousands of clones. The specimen sequenced was blood buffy coat. The receptors were gathered from a woman between 18 and 70 years old with a cervical HPV16 infection that either progressed to CIN3+ or cleared (not recorded which).

Turning to this clone: The read ends 3 residues early relative to the CDR3; the germline J gene fills the gap. The chain is built from TRBV7-6 and TRBJ2-1; D call uncertain. CDR3 length: 15 amino acids. The V end was cut by 5 bases, the J end by 0 bases, with 11 bases between. Germline V CDR1 and CDR2: SGHVS, FNYEAQ. The chain's CDR3 is CASSALPSSYNEQFF. Partial CDR3 DNA: TGTGCCAGCAGCGCACTACCTAGCTCCTACAATGAG.

In regard to this clone: A read error may account for a junction end that differs from germline. The CDR3 extends 3 residues past the end of the read, so its final part is completed from the germline J gene. V gene TRBV5-4 combines with J gene TRBJ1-5, with 10 bases identical to TRBD1. The CDR3 covers 14 residues. CDR1 is SGHNT, CDR2 YYREEE, per germline (reference sequence). The part of the CDR3 DNA that was read is TGTGCCAACAGCCCCGGACAGGGGGGTCAGCCC. This encodes CANSPGQGGQP. Given in full, the CDR3 is CANSPGQGGQPQHF.

A word on this clone: The read falls 3 residues short of the CDR3 end, and the missing part is taken from the germline J gene. V is TRBV10-2 and J is TRBJ2-3, with 7 bases fitting TRBD1. V was pared by 6 bases and J by 3 bases, with 6 bases of the junction left unmatched. CDR1 and CDR2 (germline): WSHSY, SAAADI. This CDR3 is 14 amino acids long. CDR3: CASRQGHGTDTQYF. The CDR3 DNA, read in part, is TGCGCCAGCAGACAGGGGCACGGGACAGATACG.

Comments on this clone: The read finishes 3 residues shy of the CDR3 end, and the germline J gene is used to complete it. This chain joins TRBV5-1 and TRBJ2-1; 11 bases align to TRBD2. The germline V gene has CDR1 SGHRS and CDR2 YFSETQ. The CDR3 totals 15 residues. The ends lost 1 base at V and 8 bases at J; junction bases unmatched: 5. CDR3 sequence reads: CASSLISGGVDEQFF. The sequenced CDR3 bases are TGCGCCAGCAGCTTGATTAGCGGGGGGGTCGATGAG.

A remark on this clone: The read is 3 residues too short to cover the CDR3 end, so that end is filled in from the germline J gene. The chain recombines TRBV7-9 with TRBJ1-2, with 7 positions matching TRBD1. Germline CDR1 and CDR2: SEHNR and FQNEAQ (reference sequence). There are 15 residues in the CDR3. CDR3 residues: CASSPNTGATDTYTF. Incomplete CDR3 DNA: TGTGCCAGCAGCCCTAACACAGGGGCCACAGATACC.

Concerning this clone: Sequencing ends 3 residues short of the CDR3 end; the germline J gene provides the rest. V and J are TRBV6-2 or TRBV6-3 and TRBJ2-3; D is unresolved. The CDR3 consists of 11 residues. CDR1 is MNHEY, CDR2 SVGEGT, per germline. V gave up 0 bases and J gave up 8 bases, with 3 bases separating them. CDR3 sequence: CASSYSITQYF. The sequenced CDR3 bases are TGTGCCAGCAGTTACTCTATTACG.

As to this clone: Read data end 3 residues before the CDR3 end; the end is taken from the germline J gene. V is TRBV7-9 and J is TRBJ1-1; D remains unclear. Trimming left V 0 bases short and J 3 bases short, with 8 bases between. CDR3 length: 14 residues. CDR1 and CDR2 from the germline V gene are SEHNR and FQNEAQ (reference sequence). The DNA read from the CDR3 is TGTGCCAGCAGCTTAGCCAGGACTTACACTGAA. Translating it yields CASSLARTYTE. The full CDR3 reads CASSLARTYTEAFF.

About this clone itself: From the germline J gene comes the end of the CDR3, since the read stops 3 residues before it. V is TRBV30 and J is TRBJ2-7; 7 bases are shared with TRBD1. CDR1 is GTSNPN, CDR2 SVGIG, per germline (reference sequence). With V trimmed by 6 bases and J by 4 bases, 3 bases remained unmatched. The CDR3 runs to 11 residues. CDR3 sequence: CACDRAYEQYF. CDR3 DNA (partial): TGTGCCTGTGACAGGGCGTACGAG.

A remark on this clone: With the read ending 3 residues before the CDR3 end, the germline J gene is used to fill in that end. J is TRBJ2-3 and V is TRBV10-1, with 14 bases aligning to TRBD2. This CDR3 region has 19 residues. J gave up 2 bases and V 8 bases, and 15 bases lay outside the gene matches. Germline V lookup: CDR1 WNHNN, CDR2 SYGVQD (reference sequence). CDR3 bases read: TGCGCCAGCGGGAGGTGCGGTGGGACTAGCGGGAGACCCACAGATACG. The encoded protein is CASGRCGGTSGRPTDT. The complete CDR3 protein is CASGRCGGTSGRPTDTQYF.

To note about this clone: The read ends 3 residues before the CDR3 terminus; that terminus is restored from the germline J gene. The rearrangement uses TRBV20-1 and TRBJ2-7, with D hard to call. Trimming left V 3 bases short and J 6 bases short, with 9 bases between. The CDR3 extends over 11 amino acids. The germline V gene encodes CDR1 DFQATT and CDR2 SNEGSKA (reference sequence). This chain's CDR3 is CSASFLAEQYF. Partial CDR3 DNA: TGCAGTGCTAGCTTTTTGGCCGAG.

In the case of this clone: The observed sequence ends 3 residues before the CDR3 terminus, with the missing tail filled in from the germline J gene. The genes are TRBV29-1 and TRBJ2-3; a possible D gene is TRBD2 (7 bases). This CDR3 region has 13 residues. Germline CDR1 is SQVTM and CDR2 is ANQGSEA. V was trimmed by 4 bases and J by 3 bases, leaving 11 bases between them. This CDR3 is CSVGRGLTDTQYF. The CDR3 DNA, read in part, is TGCAGCGTTGGGCGGGGGCTAACAGATACG.

On this clone: The read terminates 3 residues before the CDR3 end, so the remaining end is supplied by the germline J gene. The V and J genes are TRBV19 and TRBJ2-3, with TRBD2 as a possible D gene (5 bases). From germline, CDR1 is LNHDA and CDR2 SQIVND (reference sequence). Trimming pared 3 bases from V and 2 bases from J, leaving 9 bases between. The CDR3 totals 14 residues. This CDR3 reads CASSIPGVTDTQYF. The CDR3 DNA, read in part, is TGTGCCAGTAGTATTCCCGGGGTCACAGATACG.

CDR3 sequence: CSAPGAGNTEAFF. Incomplete CDR3 DNA: TGCAGTGCTCCTGGGGCCGGGAACACTGAA. This sequence joins TRBV20-1 and TRBJ1-1, with a tentative D call TRBD1 (5 bases). The read ends 3 residues early relative to the CDR3; the germline J gene fills the gap. The CDR3 consists of 13 residues. In germline, CDR1 is DFQATT, CDR2 SNEGSKA (reference sequence). Trimming stripped 5 bases from V and 1 base from J, with 11 bases between.

The CDR3 sequence is CASSFLSAGAGNEQFF. The DNA read from the CDR3 is TGTGCCAGCTCTTTTCTGTCAGCGGGAGCCGGAAATGAG. The chain couples TRBV18 to TRBJ2-1; 8 bases are a match to TRBD2. Read data end 3 residues before the CDR3 end; the end is taken from the germline J gene. V dropped 6 bases and J dropped 7; count of bases not matched to a gene: 14. CDR1 is KGHSH, CDR2 LQKENI, per germline. This CDR3 region has 16 residues.

Comment on this clone: Sequencing ends 3 residues short of the CDR3 end; the germline J gene provides the rest. The genes are TRBV20-1 and TRBJ1-5; possibly TRBD1 for D (5 bases). The CDR3 is 14 residues long. CDR1 is DFQATT and CDR2 is SNEGSKA in the germline V gene (reference sequence). V was shortened by 5 bases and J by 7 bases, with 18 bases between the two germline ends. The sequenced CDR3 bases are TGCAGTGCTTTTGCGGGGACGGTGCAACAGCCC. It translates to CSAFAGTVQQP. The CDR3 in its entirety is CSAFAGTVQQPQHF.

Turning to this clone: The read comes to an end 3 residues before the CDR3 does, leaving the germline J gene to fill in the end. The chain is built from TRBV27 and TRBJ2-7, with TRBD1 identical over 8 bases. Germline values: CDR1 MNHEY, CDR2 SMNVEV (reference sequence). V gave up 8 bases and J gave up 4 bases; unmatched junction bases: 1. The CDR3 is 11 amino acids. The sequenced part of the CDR3 DNA is TGTGCCAGCGGACAGGGTTACGAG. This encodes CASGQGYE. The whole CDR3 region reads CASGQGYEQYF.

Worth noting for this clone: The read comes to an end 3 residues before the CDR3 does, leaving the germline J gene to fill in the end. This chain uses TRBV27 with TRBJ2-3, with D possibly matching TRBD1 (6 bases). The CDR3 length is 16 residues. Germline V gives CDR1 MNHEY, CDR2 SMNVEV (reference sequence). The V end was cut by 3 bases, the J end by 2 bases, with 15 bases between. The CDR3 DNA, read in part, is TGTGCCAGCAGTTTCAGTAGGGACACATACACAGATACG. This encodes CASSFSRDTYTDT. The whole CDR3 protein reads CASSFSRDTYTDTQYF.

In the case of this clone: The CDR3 end falls 3 residues outside the read, so it is completed with the germline J gene. V is TRBV5-5 and J is TRBJ2-7; no reliable D call. Trimming shortened V by 0 bases and J by 6 bases, and 10 bases separated the two germline ends. The germline gives CDR1 SGHKS, CDR2 YYEKEE (reference sequence). The CDR3 runs to 13 residues. The CDR3 loop is CASSLGTRFEQYF. CDR3 DNA (partial): TGTGCCAGCAGCTTGGGTACAAGGTTCGAG.

For this clone: The read terminates 3 residues ahead of where the CDR3 ends, so the germline J gene completes it. V and J are TRBV20-1 and TRBJ2-3, with 11 positions matching TRBD2. Germline assignment: CDR1 DFQATT and CDR2 SNEGSKA (reference sequence). The CDR3 sequence is 14 residues long. J gave up 8 bases and V 6 bases, and 10 bases lay outside the gene matches. CDR3 region: CSAQLAGAQVTQYF. The part of the CDR3 DNA that was read is TGCAGTGCCCAACTAGCGGGGGCGCAGGTTACG.

Concerning this clone: The read ends 3 residues before the CDR3 terminus; that terminus is restored from the germline J gene. The rearrangement links TRBV30 to TRBJ2-7; no definite D call. CDR1 GTSNPN and CDR2 SVGIG come from the germline V gene (reference sequence). This CDR3 is built from 15 residues. V lost 5 bases to trimming and J lost 0 bases, with 17 bases between them. Incomplete CDR3 DNA: TGTGCCTGGCGCTTTGGTATTGGGCACTCCTACGAG. This translates into CAWRFGIGHSYE. The CDR3 in full is CAWRFGIGHSYEQYF.

Worth noting for this clone: The read terminates 3 residues ahead of where the CDR3 ends, so the germline J gene completes it. The rearrangement joins TRBV29-1 to TRBJ2-7; D might be TRBD1 (6 bases). Germline lookup yields CDR1 SQVTM and CDR2 ANQGSEA. The CDR3 covers 11 residues. The V gene lost 6 bases and the J gene lost 3 bases, with 9 bases spanning the gap. CDR3 amino acids: CSVKTGYEQYF. Partial CDR3 DNA: TGCAGCGTAAAGACAGGCTACGAG.

With regard to this clone: The read gets to within 3 residues of the CDR3 end, and the germline J gene fills in the rest. The rearrangement joins TRBV18 to TRBJ2-3, with D maybe TRBD1 (6 bases). V was shortened by 0 bases and J by 2 bases, with 9 bases between the two germline ends. CDR3 size: 15 residues. Germline CDR1 and CDR2: KGHSH and LQKENI. The CDR3 is CASSPPQGFTDTQYF. The DNA read from the CDR3 is TGTGCCAGCTCACCACCACAGGGATTCACAGATACG. Supplemented by reference TRBV18 and TRBJ2-3, the full variable domain reads NAGVMQNPRHLVRRRGQEARLRCSPMKGHSHVYWYRQLPEEGLKFMVYLQKENIIDESGMPKERFSAEFPKEGPSILRIQQVVRGDSAAYFCASSPPQGFTDTQYFGPGTRLTVL.

Details on this clone: Sequencing ends 3 residues short of the CDR3 end; the germline J gene provides the rest. The V gene is TRBV20-1, the J gene TRBJ2-3, with TRBD1 matching over 10 bases. CDR1 and CDR2 from the germline V gene are DFQATT and SNEGSKA (reference sequence). The CDR3 runs 15 residues. CDR3 region: CSARKGQGSNQPQYF. Incomplete CDR3 DNA: TGCAGTGCTAGAAAGGGACAGGGGAGCAATCAGCCG.